One and the same sample provided the 19 T cell receptor beta chains below, sequenced in a study of beta chain features in type 1 diabetes. General study points: Shortening of TCRB CDR3s, moderate but significant, appeared in all four CD4+ subsets of Type 1 diabetes patients.

Expressed TCRB transcripts got sequenced, as all isolated RNA was reverse transcribed. Method: immunoSEQ multiplex PCR; TCRdb's copy keeps in-frame clones and lacks some. The sample consists of 250,000 or so clones, about 20% of them appearing once. The antigens of these receptors remain unknown. Sequences were obtained from naive CD4+ T cells from blood. The receptors originated from a woman in her thirties or forties with type 1 diabetes.

This clone has a handful of counts. The chain employs TRBV28 and TRBJ2-7; D unclear. The CDR3 sequence is 11 residues long. The germline CDR1 and CDR2 sequences are MDHEN and SYDVKM. The V and J ends lost 7 bases and 10 bases respectively, with 14 bases between them. As DNA, the CDR3 is TGTGCCAGCAAGACATATATGTCCCAGTACTTC. Its translation is CASKTYMSQYF.

This clone has more than one count but fewer than ten. The CDR3 DNA sequence: TGTGCCAGCAGCCGGAGGTCGGACTATCTAGCCGAGAACATTCAGTACTTC. Amino acid sequence: CASSRRSDYLAENIQYF. The V gene is TRBV4-2, the J gene TRBJ2-4, with D possibly matching TRBD2 (6 bases). The CDR3 has 17 residues. Germline V CDR1 and CDR2: LGHNA, YNFKEQ. The V and J ends lost 4 bases and 7 bases respectively, with 23 bases between them.

This clone was picked up a small number of times. The gene calls are TRBV19 and TRBJ1-5; D not resolved. This CDR3 contains 15 residues. V was clipped by 7 bases and J by 3 bases, with 16 bases between them. From germline, CDR1 is LNHDA and CDR2 SQIVND (reference sequence). As DNA, the CDR3 is TGTGCCAGTACCAATGGACGAGGGAACAATCAGCCCCAGCATTTT. Its translation is CASTNGRGNNQPQHF.

This clone was seen a few times. V and J are TRBV7-8 and TRBJ2-7; possibly TRBD1 for D (7 bases). The CDR3 consists of 15 residues. V was trimmed by 4 bases and J by 2 bases, leaving 15 bases between them. Germline assignment: CDR1 SGHVS and CDR2 FQNEAQ. CDR3 loop: CASSSRRDRTYEQYF. The CDR3 nucleotides are TGTGCCAGCAGCTCCCGGCGGGACAGAACCTACGAGCAGTACTTC.

This chain uses TRBV2 with TRBJ1-2, with D perhaps TRBD1 (6 bases). Trimming stripped 4 bases from V and 6 bases from J, with 18 bases between. From germline, CDR1 is SNHLY and CDR2 FYNNEI. The CDR3 sequence is 15 residues long. This CDR3 is CASSGTGPGLDGYTF. The CDR3, as DNA: TGTGCCAGCAGTGGAACAGGGCCGGGGTTGGATGGCTACACCTTC.

As concerns this clone: An end of the junction does not agree with germline; a read error may underlie this. This sequence joins TRBV20-1 and TRBJ1-2, with unresolved D. Germline V gene lookup returns CDR1 DFQATT and CDR2 SNEGSKA (reference sequence). The CDR3 spans 8 residues. The CDR3 here is CSAAKTDF. The CDR3 DNA reads TGCAGTGCAGCGAAGACCGACTTC.

This clone was recorded a few times. V is TRBV25-1 and J is TRBJ2-1, with 9 bases matching TRBD1. Germline CDR1 reads MGHDK; CDR2 reads SYGVNS. The CDR3 loop spans 17 amino acids. The junction had 7 bases not matched to a gene; V was cut back by 3 bases and J by 1 base. This CDR3 reads CASSDPDRGRSYNEQFF. CDR3 DNA: TGTGCCAGCAGTGACCCTGACAGGGGGAGATCCTACAATGAGCAGTTCTTC.

The sample holds a few counts of this clone. The chain employs TRBV7-8 and TRBJ2-6; possibly TRBD2 for D (5 bases). The germline V gene encodes CDR1 SGHVS and CDR2 FQNEAQ. The CDR3 is 17 residues long. The V and J ends lost 4 bases and 4 bases respectively, with 17 bases between them. The CDR3 loop is CASSSTLGSRGANVLTF. The CDR3 DNA follows: TGTGCCAGCAGCTCCACCCTGGGGAGTAGAGGGGCCAACGTCCTGACTTTC.

This clone was found a few times. The chain's CDR3 is CASSPGIPPSGANVLTF. CDR3 DNA sequence: TGTGCCAGCAGTCCAGGGATACCTCCCTCTGGGGCCAACGTCCTGACTTTC. The V call is TRBV28, the J call TRBJ2-6; a possible D gene is TRBD1 (5 bases). Germline CDR1 and CDR2: MDHEN and SYDVKM. There are 17 residues in the CDR3. Deletions cut 5 bases from V and 0 bases from J, with 14 bases between. The full variable domain, with the rest looked up from reference TRBV28 and TRBJ2-6, is DVKVTQSSRYLVKRTGEKVFLECVQDMDHENMFWYRQDPGLGLRLIYFSYDVKMKEKGDIPEGYSVSREKKERFSLILESASTNQTSMYLCASSPGIPPSGANVLTFGAGSRLTVL.

This clone appeared a few times. J is TRBJ2-5 and V is TRBV4-3; 8 bases are shared with TRBD1. The CDR3 totals 15 residues. V shed 0 bases and J 5 bases; nucleotides not matched to a gene: 5. In germline, CDR1 is LGHNA, CDR2 YSLEER. CDR3 DNA sequence: TGCGCCAGCAGCCAAGAGGGACAGGCCTTGGAGACCCAGTACTTC. Its protein product is CASSQEGQALETQYF.

The sample holds a few counts of this clone. The rearrangement links TRBV5-6 to TRBJ2-5; 7 bases are a match to TRBD2. This CDR3 is built from 14 residues. Germline V CDR1 and CDR2: SGHDT, YYEEEE. V was clipped by 4 bases and J by 7 bases; unmatched bases: 10. The CDR3 DNA follows: TGTGCCAGCAGCCTCTGGGAGGGCCCAGGGACCCAGTACTTC. Translated, it gives CASSLWEGPGTQYF.

V is TRBV5-1 and J is TRBJ2-1, with D uncertain. Germline CDR1 SGHRS, CDR2 YFSETQ. V lost 4 bases to trimming and J lost 0 bases, with 11 bases between them. The CDR3 is made up of 15 amino acids. CDR3 in amino acids: CASSLVTGSYNEQFF. In DNA form, the CDR3 reads TGCGCCAGCAGCCTCGTCACGGGCTCCTACAATGAGCAGTTCTTC.

The V and J genes are TRBV28 and TRBJ1-5; 10 nucleotides agree with TRBD1. The germline CDR1 and CDR2 sequences are MDHEN and SYDVKM. V lost 6 bases to trimming and J lost 2 bases; unmatched junction nucleotides: 4. This CDR3 is built from 15 residues. The CDR3 loop reads CASRWGTGGNQPQHF. The DNA of the CDR3 is TGTGCCAGCAGGTGGGGGACAGGGGGCAATCAGCCCCAGCATTTT.

The chain recombines TRBV5-1 with TRBJ2-3; 13 nucleotides agree with TRBD2. This CDR3 is built from 18 residues. V shed 5 bases and J 5 bases; nucleotides not matched to a gene: 14. Per the germline V gene, CDR1 is SGHRS and CDR2 is YFSETQ. CDR3 amino acids: CASSSFYGLAGAKDTQYF. CDR3 DNA: TGCGCCAGCAGTTCTTTCTACGGACTAGCGGGAGCAAAAGATACGCAGTATTTT.

This chain links TRBV30 with TRBJ2-1; 10 positions agree with TRBD2. The junction had 9 bases not matched to a gene; V was cut back by 3 bases and J by 7 bases. CDR3 length: 15 amino acids. CDR1 is GTSNPN and CDR2 is SVGIG in the germline V gene (reference sequence). CDR3 residues: CAWRSGRVPLNEQFF. In DNA, the CDR3 is TGTGCCTGGAGGAGCGGGAGGGTCCCCCTGAATGAGCAGTTCTTC. The full variable domain, its missing parts supplied by reference TRBV30 and TRBJ2-1, is SQTIHQWPATLVQPVGSPLSLECTVEGTSNPNLYWYRQAAGRGLQLLFYSVGIGQISSEVPQNLSASRPQDRQFILSSKKLLLSDSGFYLCAWRSGRVPLNEQFFGPGTRLTVL.

This sequence joins TRBV28 and TRBJ1-4, with 9 bases aligning to TRBD1. The CDR3 has 12 residues. CDR1 and CDR2 (germline): MDHEN, SYDVKM. CDR3 coding DNA: TGTGGCACCGGGACAGGGTATGAAAAACTGTTTTTT. It is translated as CGTGTGYEKLFF.

The CDR3 region is CAREGRPTEETQYF. The CDR3 region has the DNA TGTGCCAGGGAGGGTCGCCCAACTGAAGAGACCCAGTACTTC. The chain links TRBV25-1 to TRBJ2-5, with D perhaps TRBD2 (6 bases). The ends were cut back, 9 bases at V and 3 bases at J, with 17 bases in the middle. CDR1 and CDR2 from the germline V gene are MGHDK and SYGVNS. The CDR3 is 14 amino acids.

This clone was seen only a few times. The CDR3 spells CASSLAAGPLNQPQHF. The CDR3 coding sequence is TGTGCCAGCAGCTTAGCGGCGGGACCGCTGAATCAGCCCCAGCATTTT. The chain recombines TRBV7-6 with TRBJ1-5; the D gene is possibly TRBD1 (5 bases). Germline loops: CDR1 SGHVS, CDR2 FNYEAQ. This CDR3 region has 16 residues. Trimming took 0 bases from V and 4 from J, leaving 13 bases between them.

This clone was counted between two and nine times. The rearrangement joins TRBV11-3 to TRBJ2-1, with D possibly TRBD1 on 5 matching bases. CDR3 size: 14 residues. The V end lost 6 bases, the J end lost 0 bases, and 9 bases lay between the germline ends. CDR1 SGHNT and CDR2 YENEEA come from the germline V gene. In DNA form, the CDR3 reads TGTGCCAGCAGTGACAGTTACTCCTACAATGAGCAGTTCTTC. This sequence encodes CASSDSYSYNEQFF.